Listed below are T cell receptor beta chains from one sample, sequenced in a study of cytomegalovirus exposure and HLA in healthy donors. TCRdb's copy holds only in-frame clones and misses some; the assay was immunoSEQ multiplex PCR. Of about 200,000 clones in the sample, 65% to 90% were seen once. Material: PBMCs. These receptor sequences come from a woman under 40 in good health and CMV-seronegative. Each CDR3 is given with its conserved first and last residue. A D gene is named only where the DNA matches it firmly. Clone size appears in some rows only: once, few, many, or a class for an expanded clone.

>TRBD1|TRBJ2-1|TRBV4-2|NA
CASSPTGTGGYNEQFF
TGTGCCAGCAGCCCAACTGGGACAGGGGGATACAATGAGCAGTTCTTC
>NA|TRBJ1-1|TRBV5-4|NA
CASSTGQMNTEAFF
TGTGCCAGCAGCACAGGACAGATGAACACTGAAGCTTTCTTT
>TRBD1|TRBJ2-7|TRBV18|NA
CASSPGQGAQEQYF
TGTGCCAGCTCACCCGGACAGGGGGCTCAGGAGCAGTACTTC
>NA|TRBJ1-2|TRBV5-1|NA
CASSLDSYGYTF
TGCGCCAGCAGCCTCGACAGCTATGGCTACACCTTC
>NA|TRBJ2-7|TRBV2|few
CASSDFPGGEVYEQYF
TGTGCCAGCAGTGATTTTCCGGGGGGCGAGGTCTACGAGCAGTACTTC
>TRBD2|TRBJ2-1|TRBV2|NA
CAGASGSYNEQFF
TGTGCCGGAGCTAGCGGCTCCTACAATGAGCAGTTCTTC
>TRBD2|TRBJ2-1|TRBV7-3|NA
CASSLTGGRDNEQFF
TGTGCCAGCAGCTTAACAGGCGGGAGGGACAATGAGCAGTTCTTC
>NA|TRBJ2-2|TRBV1|NA
CTSSQQGLAGDTGELFF
TGCACCAGCAGCCAACAGGGACTAGCGGGGGACACCGGGGAGCTGTTTTTT
>TRBD1|TRBJ2-5|TRBV30|NA
CAWSRQGGETQYF
TGTGCCTGGAGTAGACAGGGGGGAGAGACCCAGTACTTC
>NA|TRBJ2-7|TRBV4-1|once
CASSQLAAPGTSYEQYF
TGCGCCAGCAGCCAACTCGCCGCCCCCGGGACTTCCTACGAGCAGTACTTC
>NA|TRBJ2-5|TRBV5-1|NA
CASWADPQETQYF
TGCGCCAGTTGGGCAGATCCTCAAGAGACCCAGTACTTC
>TRBD1|TRBJ2-7|TRBV30|once
CAWGSGTGSYEQYF
TGTGCCTGGGGCTCCGGGACAGGGTCCTACGAGCAGTACTTC
>NA|TRBJ1-2|TRBV6-5|NA
CASSEAIGYTF
TGTGCCAGCAGTGAAGCTATTGGCTACACCTTC
>NA|TRBJ2-3|TRBV29-1|NA
CSVEGTFTDTQYF
TGCAGCGTTGAGGGGACATTCACAGATACGCAGTATTTT
>TRBD2|TRBJ2-7|TRBV2|NA
CASRRGLAGSYEQYF
TGTGCCAGCAGAAGGGGACTAGCGGGGTCCTACGAGCAGTACTTC
>NA|TRBJ1-2|TRBV18|NA
CASSQTSDRIRNYGYTF
TGTGCCAGCTCACAGACCTCGGACAGAATACGTAACTATGGCTACACCTTC
>NA|TRBJ2-7|TRBV29-1|NA
CSATRTLTGEQYF
TGCAGCGCAACCCGGACCCTCACGGGGGAGCAGTACTTC
>TRBD1|TRBJ2-2|TRBV9|NA
CASSVVRGAGGQGTGELFF
TGTGCCAGCAGCGTAGTTAGGGGTGCAGGGGGACAGGGGACCGGGGAGCTGTTTTTT
>TRBD2|TRBJ2-7|TRBV28|NA
CASQGLAGANEQYF
TGTGCCAGCCAGGGACTAGCGGGAGCGAACGAGCAGTACTTC
>TRBD1|TRBJ1-1|TRBV5-1|NA
CASSWDSMNTEAFF
TGCGCCAGCAGCTGGGACAGCATGAACACTGAAGCTTTCTTT
>TRBD2|TRBJ2-4|TRBV28|NA
CASSLFSSGVAKNIQYF
TGTGCCAGCAGTTTATTTAGTAGCGGGGTAGCCAAAAACATTCAGTACTTC
>NA|TRBJ1-1|TRBV13|NA
CASILSLGGQNTEAFF
TGTGCCAGCATCCTTAGTTTGGGGGGGCAGAATACTGAAGCTTTCTTT
>TRBD2|TRBJ2-2|TRBV5-6|NA
CASSLSSGRSTGELFF
TGTGCCAGCAGCTTAAGTAGCGGGAGGAGCACCGGGGAGCTGTTTTTT
>TRBD2|TRBJ2-1|TRBV5-6|once
CASSLVASGLQGNEQFF
TGTGCCAGCAGCTTGGTGGCTAGCGGCCTCCAAGGGAATGAGCAGTTCTTC
>TRBD2|TRBJ2-3|TRBV5-6|NA
CASSLEVAGGSYTDTQYF
TGTGCCAGCAGCTTGGAAGTAGCGGGGGGGTCCTACACAGATACGCAGTATTTT
>NA|TRBJ2-7|TRBV7-9|once
CASSNIYEQYF
TGTGCCAGCAGCAACATCTACGAGCAGTACTTC
>NA|TRBJ1-4|TRBV27|NA
CASGWTDANEKLFF
TGTGCCAGCGGCTGGACAGATGCTAATGAAAAACTGTTTTTT
>NA|TRBJ2-7|TRBV19|NA
CASSRTGLYEQYF
TGTGCCAGCTCGCGCACAGGGCTCTACGAGCAGTACTTC